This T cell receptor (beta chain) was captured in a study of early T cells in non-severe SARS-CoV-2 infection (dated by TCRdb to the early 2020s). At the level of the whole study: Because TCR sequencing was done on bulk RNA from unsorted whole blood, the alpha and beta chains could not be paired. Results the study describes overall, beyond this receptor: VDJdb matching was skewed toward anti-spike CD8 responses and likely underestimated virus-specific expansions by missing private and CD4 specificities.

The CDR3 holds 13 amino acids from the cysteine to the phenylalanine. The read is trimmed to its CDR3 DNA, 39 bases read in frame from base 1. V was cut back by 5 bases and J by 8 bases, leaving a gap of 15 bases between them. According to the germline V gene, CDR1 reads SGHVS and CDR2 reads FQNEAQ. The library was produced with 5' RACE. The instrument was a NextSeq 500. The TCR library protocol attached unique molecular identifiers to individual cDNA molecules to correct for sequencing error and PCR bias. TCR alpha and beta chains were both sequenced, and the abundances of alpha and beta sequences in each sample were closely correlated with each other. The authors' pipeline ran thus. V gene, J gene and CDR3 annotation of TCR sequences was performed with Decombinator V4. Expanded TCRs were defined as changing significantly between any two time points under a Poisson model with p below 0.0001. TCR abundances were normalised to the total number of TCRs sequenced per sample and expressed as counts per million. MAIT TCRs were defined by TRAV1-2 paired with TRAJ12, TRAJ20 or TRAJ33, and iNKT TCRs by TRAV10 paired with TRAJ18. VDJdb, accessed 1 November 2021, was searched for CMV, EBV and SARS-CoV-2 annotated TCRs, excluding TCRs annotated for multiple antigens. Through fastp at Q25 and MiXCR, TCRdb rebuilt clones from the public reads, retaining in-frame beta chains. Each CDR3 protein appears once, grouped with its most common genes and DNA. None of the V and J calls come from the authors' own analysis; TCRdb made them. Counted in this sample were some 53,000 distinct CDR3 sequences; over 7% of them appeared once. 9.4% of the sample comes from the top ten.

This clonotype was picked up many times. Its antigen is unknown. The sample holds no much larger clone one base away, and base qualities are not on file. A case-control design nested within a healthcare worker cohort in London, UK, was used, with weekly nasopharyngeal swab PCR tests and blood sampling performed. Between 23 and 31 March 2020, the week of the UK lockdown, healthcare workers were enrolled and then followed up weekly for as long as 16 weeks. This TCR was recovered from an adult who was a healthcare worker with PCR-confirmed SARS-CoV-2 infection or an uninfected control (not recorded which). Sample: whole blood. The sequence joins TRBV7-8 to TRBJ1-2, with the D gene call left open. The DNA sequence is TGTGCCAGCAGCCCCTTTAACAGAGGCGGCTACACCTTC. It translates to CASSPFNRGGYTF.